The rows below give T cell receptor beta chains drawn from one sample of a study of cytomegalovirus exposure and HLA in healthy donors. TCRdb keeps only in-frame clones here, not all; method: immunoSEQ multiplex PCR. The table has roughly 130,000 clones, approximately 80% seen once. The source material was PBMCs. Every receptor here comes from a male donor in good health and CMV-seronegative. Both conserved end residues are part of each CDR3.

TRBV19,CASRYSNQPQHF
TRBV27,CASSLASGRLEQYF
TRBV19,CASKRGQGNQPQHF
TRBV2,CASSLGGPNYEQYF
TRBV27,CASSLGGYYGYTF
TRBV6-4,CASSQRRNTEAFF
TRBV2,CASRRLLYEQYF
TRBV6-5,CASRGTSVPYEQYF
TRBV30,CAWSVGQTGGGYTF
TRBV6-5,CASSVQGASNTEAFF
TRBV2,CASSRRFVSGTRASGANGLTF
TRBV15,CATSRDRGNTIYF